This T cell receptor beta chain was sequenced in a study of blood T cell repertoires in COVID-19. Study-level information: PBMCs, B-cell-depleted T cells, or T cells were the source of the cDNA or gDNA that made up the material.

Under the authors' procedure: Amplification of reference gene primers was used by the study to estimate nucleated cell counts. Data came from immunoSEQ multiplex PCR; TCRdb stores just in-frame clones and leaves some out. The DNA gave D and trimming, while V, J and clone size come from that table. The sample gives roughly 13,000 clones, approximately 82% of which show up once; around 26% is in the top ten. This CDR3 has 13 amino acids. Germline assignment: CDR1 MDHEN and CDR2 SYDVKM. The germline V and J ends were trimmed by 6 bases and 2 bases, with 7 bases remaining between them. The TCR sequence derives from a woman between 45 and 65 years old with active or convalescent COVID-19. This chain joins TRBV28 and TRBJ2-2; D may be TRBD2 (5 bases). Specimen: peripheral blood. The CDR3 DNA reads TGTGCCAGCAGGCGACTAAACACCGGGGAGCTGTTTTTT. Encoded protein: CASRRLNTGELFF.